This TCR beta chain was identified during a study of human T cells and chemical hapten exposure. Stated time point: pre-sensitization, week 0. Treatment here: therapeutic diphenylcyclopropenone sensitization with weekly scalp DPC. Those who donated were patients with alopecia, 18 to 70 years of age, and suitable for DPC. Germline values: CDR1 ENHRY, CDR2 SYGVKD. V lost 4 bases, J lost 13 bases, and 13 bases lay in between. There are 12 residues in the CDR3. Within the library, unique molecular identifiers were attached to each individual cDNA molecule. MiXCR, run by TCRdb on the RACE reads, gives a single entry per CDR3 protein. The data contain fewer than 200,000 distinct CDR3 sequences, around 30% of them seen just once; the ten biggest clones take up 2.5% to 3.5%.

J is TRBJ1-4 and V is TRBV10-3, with a possible D match to TRBD1 (6 bases). The sample was whole blood, taken in connection with sensitization to the hapten diphenylcyclopropenone (DPC). The sequence was obtained from a woman in her twenties or thirties with alopecia areata. Some clones in this sample may be carry-over from other donors' samples. The CDR3 DNA follows: TGTGCCATCAGTGGGGACAAGAACAGACTGTTTTTT. As protein: CAISGDKNRLFF.